Following are 16 T cell receptor beta chains from one sample sequenced in a study of cytomegalovirus exposure and HLA in healthy donors. PCR involved 60 Vbeta and 13 Jbeta primers. Here immunoSEQ multiplex PCR was the method, and the copy in TCRdb shows in-frame clones only, minus some. Of about 140,000 clones in the sample, approximately 80% were seen once. The sample comprised PBMCs. Receptors originate from a man aged 25 to 40 in good health and CMV-seropositive.

This chain joins TRBV6-1 and TRBJ2-1; 7 bases are shared with TRBD1. The CDR3 has 14 residues. V dropped 7 bases and J dropped 3; count of bases not matched to a gene: 6. Germline CDR1 reads MNHNS; CDR2 reads SASEGT. The DNA of the CDR3 is TGTGCCAGCACTGAGGGACAGCACTACAATGAGCAGTTCTTC. Protein product: CASTEGQHYNEQFF.

In DNA form, the CDR3 reads TGTGCCAGCAGCTCGAGGGGGGGATCCTCCTCCTACAATGAGCAGTTCTTC. It is translated as CASSSRGGSSSYNEQFF. The rearrangement joins TRBV7-9 to TRBJ2-1; possible D gene TRBD2, 7 bases. CDR1 SEHNR and CDR2 FQNEAQ come from the germline V gene (reference sequence). Trimming took 4 bases from V and 0 from J, leaving 16 bases between them. This CDR3 region has 17 residues.

The chain has TRBV9 and TRBJ2-1; TRBD2 agrees at 9 bases. The CDR3 spans 17 residues. V shed 2 bases, J shed 3 bases, and the junction held 9 bases outside the gene matches. From germline, CDR1 is SGDLS and CDR2 YYNGEE. The CDR3 protein is CASSVDLSGGNYNEQFF. CDR3 nucleotides: TGTGCCAGCAGCGTGGACCTAAGCGGGGGGAACTACAATGAGCAGTTCTTC.

The V gene is TRBV9, the J gene TRBJ2-3; D gene ambiguous. CDR3 length equals 13 residues. Deletions cut 0 bases from V and 0 bases from J, with 2 bases between. The germline CDR1 and CDR2 sequences are SGDLS and YYNGEE. CDR3 DNA: TGTGCCAGCAGCGTAGCTAGCACAGATACGCAGTATTTT. This codes for CASSVASTDTQYF. Complete variable domain (other parts from reference TRBV9 and TRBJ2-3): DSGVTQTPKHLITATGQRVTLRCSPRSGDLSVYWYQQSLDQGLQFLIQYYNGEERAKGNILERFSAQQFPDLHSELNLSSLELGDSALYFCASSVASTDTQYFGPGTRLTVL.

The J gene is TRBJ1-1, the V gene TRBV10-2; 11 nucleotides agree with TRBD1. There are 17 residues in the CDR3. Germline V gives CDR1 WSHSY, CDR2 SAAADI. Trimming removed 6 bases from V and 4 bases from J; junction bases left unmatched: 13. The CDR3 coding sequence is TGCGCCAGCAGCACCCGGGACAGGGGGAGTGTGGTCACTGAAGCTTTCTTT. Amino acids: CASSTRDRGSVVTEAFF.

The chain joins TRBV19 to TRBJ2-7; no definite D call. Germline CDR1 reads LNHDA; CDR2 reads SQIVND (reference sequence). This CDR3 is built from 11 residues. V dropped 8 bases and J dropped 4 bases, with 9 bases sitting between them. CDR3 DNA: TGTGCCAGTTCCAACGGTTACGAGCAGTACTTC. This codes for CASSNGYEQYF.

The chain joins TRBV6-5 to TRBJ2-7; TRBD2 matches 8 bases. The germline V gene has CDR1 MNHEY and CDR2 SVGAGI. This CDR3 contains 16 residues. V shed 4 bases and J 2 bases; nucleotides not matched to a gene: 10. The CDR3 loop is CASSFTITSGAYEQYF. In nucleotides, the CDR3 is TGTGCCAGCAGTTTCACCATTACTAGCGGAGCCTACGAGCAGTACTTC.

The genes are TRBV12-5 and TRBJ1-1, with 8 nucleotides matching TRBD1. The CDR3 length is 13 residues. The junction had 2 bases not matched to a gene; V was cut back by 3 bases and J by 5 bases. Germline lookup yields CDR1 LGHNT and CDR2 FRNRAP. Written as DNA, the CDR3 is TGTGCTAGTGGTTTAACAGGGGGTACTGAAGCTTTCTTT. It is translated as CASGLTGGTEAFF. The full variable domain, with the rest looked up from reference TRBV12-5 and TRBJ1-1, is DARVTQTPRHKVTEMGQEVTMRCQPILGHNTVFWYRQTMMQGLELLAYFRNRAPLDDSGMPKDRFSAEMPDATLATLKIQPSEPRDSAVYFCASGLTGGTEAFFGQGTRLTVV.

This chain joins TRBV6-5 and TRBJ2-7, with a tentative D call TRBD2 (6 bases). This CDR3 has 13 residues. V was shortened by 0 bases and J by 8 bases, with 11 bases between the two germline ends. The germline V gene encodes CDR1 MNHEY and CDR2 SVGAGI. CDR3 in DNA: TGTGCCAGCAGTTACTCGGGGGACTCGCAGCAGTACTTC. This sequence encodes CASSYSGDSQQYF.

This clone was detected only once. V usage is TRBV4-2 and J usage is TRBJ1-5, with D tentatively TRBD1 (5 bases). Germline CDR1 reads LGHNA; CDR2 reads YNFKEQ. The CDR3 contains 15 residues. V was cut by 5 bases and J by 4 bases, with 15 bases left in between. CDR3 region: CASSSGRQGNQPQHF. The CDR3 bases are TGTGCCAGCAGCTCGGGTAGGCAGGGAAATCAGCCCCAGCATTTT.

The chain is built from TRBV5-1 and TRBJ2-7, with D uncertain. Looked up from germline, CDR1 is SGHRS and CDR2 is YFSETQ. Trimming pared 0 bases from V and 2 bases from J, leaving 9 bases between. The CDR3 totals 14 residues. The CDR3 bases are TGCGCCAGCAGCTTGGCCTCAGGCCCCTACGAGCAGTACTTC. Encoded protein: CASSLASGPYEQYF.

The chain links TRBV10-2 to TRBJ1-1; D is ambiguous. The ends were cut back, 7 bases at V and 1 base at J, with 16 bases in the middle. Germline CDR1 is WSHSY and CDR2 is SAAADI. This CDR3 is 15 amino acids long. Here the CDR3 DNA reads TGCGCCAGCAACCTAGGCGAATTCGGGAACACTGAAGCTTTCTTT. Translating it yields CASNLGEFGNTEAFF.

This clone was counted once. The rearrangement uses TRBV27 and TRBJ2-2; 7 bases align to TRBD1. Germline V lookup: CDR1 MNHEY, CDR2 SMNVEV (reference sequence). CDR3 length: 15 residues. Trimming at V came to 9 bases and at J to 3 bases, leaving 10 bases not matched to a gene. CDR3 in DNA: TGTGCCAGAAAACCGGGGCAGGGGGACACCGGGGAGCTGTTTTTT. It encodes CARKPGQGDTGELFF.

V is TRBV19 and J is TRBJ1-6, with TRBD1 as a possible D gene (6 bases). V was cut by 6 bases and J by 2 bases, with 11 bases left in between. CDR1 and CDR2 from the germline V gene are LNHDA and SQIVND (reference sequence). CDR3 length: 15 residues. The CDR3 DNA follows: TGTGCCAGTAGCTCAGGGGATCCCTATAATTCACCCCTCCACTTT. It encodes CASSSGDPYNSPLHF.

This clone was seen once. The CDR3 region has the DNA TGCGCCAGCAGCGGGGAGCGGGAGGGCCTGGATACGCAGTATTTT. Encoded protein: CASSGEREGLDTQYF. This sequence joins TRBV5-1 and TRBJ2-3; 10 positions match TRBD2. V lost 4 bases, J lost 6 bases, and 8 bases stayed unmatched. The CDR3 runs 15 residues. CDR1 and CDR2 from the germline V gene are SGHRS and YFSETQ.

V is TRBV19 and J is TRBJ1-3; 7 nucleotides line up with TRBD1. Germline trimming cut 2 bases from V and 5 bases from J; bases unmatched to any gene: 6. Germline CDR1 LNHDA, CDR2 SQIVND (reference sequence). CDR3 length: 15 residues. CDR3 in amino acids: CASSIIQGERNTIYF. The CDR3 nucleotides read TGTGCCAGTAGTATAATCCAGGGGGAACGAAACACCATATATTTT.